This is a list of T cell receptor beta chains from one sample in a study of early T cells in non-severe SARS-CoV-2 infection. Each CDR3 protein is one row after TCRdb ran MiXCR on the 5' RACE reads. Here the sample spans around 78,000 distinct CDR3 sequences, roughly an eighth being singletons. The sequenced sample consisted of whole blood. Source of these receptors: an adult who was a healthcare worker with PCR-confirmed SARS-CoV-2 infection or an uninfected control (not recorded which). The CDR3 runs from the conserved cysteine through the conserved F or W. D genes are given only for firm matches. The size entry is marked missing in some rows and otherwise reads once, few, many or a size class.

J,D,V,size,CDR3,DNA
TRBJ2-3,.,TRBV4-2,few,CASSSDGKSTDTQYF,TGTGCCAGCAGCTCCGACGGAAAGAGCACAGATACGCAGTATTTT
TRBJ2-4,TRBD2,TRBV20-1,.,CSARSVRLAASIQYF,TGCAGTGCTAGAAGCGTGCGTCTAGCGGCGAGCATTCAGTACTTC
TRBJ2-2,.,TRBV7-2,.,CASSLGSRNTGELFF,TGTGCCAGCAGCTTAGGTAGTAGGAACACCGGGGAGCTGTTTTTT
TRBJ2-2,TRBD2,TRBV19,few,CASSMGLAGAPGGELFF,TGTGCCAGTAGTATGGGTCTAGCGGGGGCCCCCGGCGGGGAGCTGTTTTTT
TRBJ2-7,.,TRBV6-4,few,CASSDYTYEQYF,TGTGCCAGCAGCGATTATACCTACGAGCAGTACTTC
TRBJ2-7,TRBD1,TRBV18,.,CASSPPMGTERYEQYF,TGTGCCAGCTCACCACCGATGGGGACAGAACGCTACGAGCAGTACTTC
TRBJ2-5,.,TRBV7-9,.,CASSLLLAYQETQYF,TGTGCCAGCAGCTTACTTCTAGCTTACCAAGAGACCCAGTACTTC
TRBJ2-7,.,TRBV20-1,many,CSAREGYEQYF,TGCAGTGCTAGAGAGGGGTACGAGCAGTACTTC
TRBJ2-3,TRBD1,TRBV7-9,.,CASSWDLRGRRDTQYF,TGTGCCAGCAGCTGGGACCTAAGGGGGCGCAGAGATACGCAGTATTTT
TRBJ2-5,TRBD2,TRBV2,many,CASSPGLARETQYF,TGTGCCAGCAGTCCGGGACTAGCGAGGGAGACCCAGTACTTC
TRBJ1-4,TRBD1,TRBV6-1,few,CASRDRGQDEKLFF,TGTGCCAGCAGGGACAGGGGGCAGGACGAAAAACTGTTTTTT
TRBJ2-1,.,TRBV27,few,CASSLSGSSYNEQFF,TGTGCCAGCAGTTTATCAGGTTCCTCCTACAATGAGCAGTTCTTC
TRBJ2-2,.,TRBV30,many,CAWSLRGELFF,TGTGCCTGGAGTTTGAGGGGGGAGCTGTTTTTT
TRBJ1-1,TRBD1,TRBV7-3,.,CASSLPGLDREATEAFF,TGTGCCAGCAGCTTACCCGGACTCGACAGGGAGGCCACTGAAGCTTTCTTT
TRBJ2-4,TRBD2,TRBV7-6,.,CASSLEAGVAKNIQYF,TGTGCCAGCAGCTTAGAGGCGGGAGTGGCCAAAAACATTCAGTACTTC
TRBJ1-2,.,TRBV29-1,many,CSVEGGDNYGYTF,TGCAGCGTTGAAGGTGGGGATAACTATGGCTACACCTTC
TRBJ1-1,TRBD1,TRBV7-9,.,CASSPKWDREAFF,TGTGCCAGCAGCCCAAAATGGGACAGGGAAGCTTTCTTT
TRBJ2-2,.,TRBV6-5,many,CASTKREAGELFF,TGTGCCAGCACGAAGAGGGAGGCCGGGGAGCTGTTTTTT
TRBJ1-1,.,TRBV7-9,.,CASSPHNRSEAFF,TGTGCCAGCAGCCCCCACAACAGGTCTGAAGCTTTCTTT
TRBJ2-2,.,TRBV7-6,many,CASRTAGTGELFF,TGTGCCAGCAGGACAGCCGGCACCGGGGAGCTGTTTTTT
TRBJ2-1,TRBD2,TRBV29-1,.,CSVEVLAGGAYNEQFF,TGCAGCGTTGAAGTGCTAGCGGGAGGAGCCTACAATGAGCAGTTCTTC
TRBJ2-7,.,TRBV9,.,CASSDGQQYEQYF,TGTGCCAGCAGCGACGGACAGCAATACGAGCAGTACTTC
TRBJ2-7,TRBD1,TRBV7-8,many,CASSSGTGGGYEQYF,TGTGCCAGCAGCTCCGGGACAGGGGGCGGCTACGAGCAGTACTTC
TRBJ2-1,.,TRBV29-1,.,CSVLSSGHPYNEQFF,TGCAGCGTTCTCTCTTCAGGACACCCCTACAATGAGCAGTTCTTC
TRBJ1-1,.,TRBV5-6,many,CASSLDGMSTEAFF,TGTGCCAGCAGCTTGGACGGTATGAGCACTGAAGCTTTCTTT
TRBJ2-3,TRBD2,TRBV7-8,.,CASSYEGGRVGADTQYF,TGTGCCAGCAGCTACGAGGGCGGGAGAGTTGGCGCAGATACGCAGTATTTT
TRBJ2-7,TRBD2,TRBV7-2,many,CASSLGFRTSGGPEQYF,TGTGCCAGCAGCTTAGGATTTCGGACTAGCGGGGGTCCTGAGCAGTACTTC
TRBJ2-2,.,TRBV4-1,few,CASSQEGGTGGSTGELFF,TGCGCCAGCAGCCAAGAAGGGGGGACGGGAGGAAGCACCGGGGAGCTGTTTTTT
TRBJ2-1,TRBD2,TRBV11-2,.,CASSSALAGEADEQFF,TGTGCCAGCAGCTCCGCGCTAGCGGGAGAGGCCGATGAGCAGTTCTTC
TRBJ1-3,TRBD1,TRBV9,many,CASGPRGDRAGNTIYF,TGTGCCAGCGGCCCCCGGGGTGACAGGGCGGGAAACACCATATATTTT
TRBJ2-3,.,TRBV11-2,few,CASSPRVVGDTQYF,TGTGCCAGCAGCCCCCGGGTGGTTGGGGATACGCAGTATTTT
TRBJ2-1,.,TRBV29-1,.,CSVVGNEQFF,TGCAGCGTTGTCGGCAATGAGCAGTTCTTC
TRBJ2-3,.,TRBV7-8,.,CASSLGGRRDTQYF,TGTGCCAGCAGCTTGGGGGGGCGCAGGGATACGCAGTATTTT
TRBJ2-1,.,TRBV11-1,.,CASSVSALDGEQFF,TGTGCCAGCAGCGTTTCGGCGCTAGATGGGGAGCAGTTCTTC
TRBJ2-3,TRBD2,TRBV20-1,.,CSASTPGRAADTQYF,TGCAGTGCTAGTACCCCCGGGAGGGCCGCAGATACGCAGTATTTT
TRBJ1-5,.,TRBV19,few,CASGKIGNQPQHF,TGTGCCAGCGGGAAAATTGGCAATCAGCCCCAGCATTTT
TRBJ2-1,.,TRBV20-1,few,CKTWGGGNEQFF,TGCAAGACCTGGGGCGGCGGCAATGAGCAGTTCTTC
TRBJ2-1,TRBD2,TRBV28,many,CASRPPGTSGRAINEQFF,TGTGCCAGCAGACCCCCCGGGACTAGCGGGAGGGCCATCAATGAGCAGTTCTTC
TRBJ2-4,TRBD1,TRBV7-2,.,CASSLQGADVIQYF,TGTGCCAGCAGCTTACAGGGGGCAGATGTCATTCAGTACTTC
TRBJ1-1,.,TRBV29-1,.,CSVVSGSEAFF,TGCAGCGTTGTTTCGGGTTCTGAAGCTTTCTTT
TRBJ2-7,TRBD2,TRBV7-9,few,CASRSITRGRAGSEQYF,TGTGCCAGCAGGTCCATAACTCGCGGGAGGGCGGGATCCGAGCAGTACTTC
TRBJ2-1,.,TRBV7-9,many,CASSPQTGTEQFF,TGTGCCAGCAGCCCCCAGACCGGTACTGAGCAGTTCTTC
TRBJ2-7,TRBD2,TRBV12-3/TRBV12-4,many,CASSTRGSSGEQYF,TGTGCCAGCAGTACACGCGGGAGCTCAGGCGAGCAGTACTTC
TRBJ2-2,.,TRBV6-4,many,CASSDGTAGELFF,TGTGCCAGCAGTGACGGGACGGCCGGGGAGCTGTTTTTT
TRBJ2-1,TRBD2,TRBV7-9,.,CASSPLAGDEQFF,TGTGCCAGCAGCCCGCTAGCGGGAGATGAGCAGTTCTTC
TRBJ1-1,.,TRBV29-1,many,CSVGKRLDTEAFF,TGCAGCGTGGGGAAGAGGTTGGACACTGAAGCTTTCTTT
TRBJ2-4,TRBD1,TRBV2,.,CASSAGTAGGCSKNIQYF,TGTGCCAGCAGTGCTGGAACAGCAGGGGGCTGTTCCAAAAACATTCAGTACTTC
TRBJ2-2,.,TRBV28,few,CASFQTNTGELFF,TGTGCCAGCTTTCAGACGAACACCGGGGAGCTGTTTTTT
TRBJ2-1,TRBD2,TRBV7-2,.,CASSLERGPYEQFF,TGTGCCAGCAGCTTAGAGCGGGGGCCGTATGAGCAGTTCTTC
TRBJ2-5,TRBD1,TRBV9,many,CASSVGTGGPETQYF,TGTGCCAGCAGCGTGGGGACAGGAGGACCGGAGACCCAGTACTTC
TRBJ2-4,.,TRBV11-3,few,CASSSGLPGDIQYF,TGTGCCAGCAGCTCCGGGCTCCCAGGTGACATTCAGTACTTC
TRBJ2-7,.,TRBV6-2/TRBV6-3,.,CASSNRVAEQYF,TGTGCCAGCAGTAACAGGGTCGCCGAGCAGTACTTC
TRBJ1-6,.,TRBV7-9,many,CASSFGGVSAKVHF,TGTGCCAGCAGCTTTGGGGGGGTCTCGGCGAAGGTCCACTTT
TRBJ2-7,.,TRBV14,.,CASSQEWGRDEQYF,TGTGCCAGCAGCCAAGAATGGGGTAGGGACGAGCAGTACTTC
TRBJ1-6,.,TRBV6-6,many,CASSYSFGSPLHF,TGTGCCAGCAGTTACTCTTTCGGTTCACCCCTCCACTTT
TRBJ2-4,TRBD2,TRBV5-4,.,CASSPAGGIGTKNIQYF,TGTGCCAGCAGCCCGGCGGGGGGGATTGGGACCAAAAACATTCAGTACTTC
TRBJ2-5,.,TRBV18,few,CASSPYTGFGETQYF,TGTGCCAGCTCACCTTATACAGGGTTCGGAGAGACCCAGTACTTC